This TCR beta chain was sequenced in a study of control samples from healthy donors and cancer patients. By sample fraction, this clone is medium-sized. Profiling relied on immunoSEQ multiplex PCR, and the TCRdb table lists in-frame clones only, not all of them. The sample yields about 190,000 clones, approximately 92% seen once. This clonotype was sampled from a man aged 18 to 29 in good health. Sequencing input: blood.

For the CDR3, the DNA is TGCGCCAGCAGCTTGGAGTCTGACGGACCCCAAGAGACCCAGTACTTC. Translating it yields CASSLESDGPQETQYF. The chain employs TRBV5-1 and TRBJ2-5, with no clear D. V gave up 0 bases and J gave up 1 base, with 13 bases separating them. The germline V gene encodes CDR1 SGHRS and CDR2 YFSETQ. The CDR3 length is 16 residues.